Each of the 17 T cell receptor beta chains below was sequenced from the same sample in a study of T cells after yellow fever vaccination. TCRdb itself ran the 5' RACE reads through MiXCR, one entry per CDR3 protein. The top ten hold 3.2% of the sample, which has approximately 330,000 distinct CDR3 sequences, around an eighth seen once. This specimen consisted of CD4+ T cells sorted from PBMCs, obtained 15 days after the yellow fever booster vaccination. These receptor sequences come from a man between 18 and 29 years old who received the YFV17D yellow fever vaccine.

This clonotype was seen ten or more times. This chain uses TRBV5-5 with TRBJ2-1; TRBD1 matches at 9 bases. The V segment lost 5 bases and the J segment 5 bases; nucleotides outside the gene matches: 11. The length of the CDR3 is 16 residues. Germline CDR1 and CDR2: SGHKS and YYEKEE (reference sequence). In DNA, the CDR3 is TGTGCCAGCAGTTCACGGACAGGGGTTCGTCACAATGAGCAGTTCTTC. Amino acid sequence: CASSSRTGVRHNEQFF.

This clonotype was counted ten times or more. The V and J genes are TRBV7-8 and TRBJ1-1; 7 nucleotides line up with TRBD1. Per the germline V gene, CDR1 is SGHVS and CDR2 is FQNEAQ. CDR3 size: 16 residues. V gave up 1 base and J gave up 0 bases; unmatched junction bases: 5. CDR3 amino acids: CASSLEGAGMNTEAFF. The CDR3 DNA reads as TGTGCCAGCAGCTTAGAGGGGGCGGGTATGAACACTGAAGCTTTCTTT.

This rearrangement joins TRBV5-4 to TRBJ1-2; possibly TRBD1 for D (5 bases). This CDR3 spans 16 amino acids. The germline V and J ends were trimmed by 2 bases and 8 bases, with 22 bases remaining between them. The V gene's germline CDR1 is SGHNT and CDR2 YYREEE (reference sequence). The CDR3: CASSFLPPRQRDGYTF. As DNA, the CDR3 is TGTGCCAGCAGCTTTCTTCCCCCGAGACAACGGGACGGCTACACCTTC.

This clonotype was seen at least ten times. J is TRBJ2-1 and V is TRBV5-4; D possibly corresponds to TRBD2 (5 bases). The CDR3 contains 15 residues. The V gene's germline CDR1 is SGHNT and CDR2 YYREEE (reference sequence). Trimming removed 4 bases at V and 4 bases at J, with 15 bases between. The CDR3, as DNA: TGTGCCAGCAGCGCCGACTTGGGAGATTACAATGAGCAGTTCTTC. It yields the protein CASSADLGDYNEQFF.

V gene TRBV9 combines with J gene TRBJ2-1; the D call may be TRBD1 or TRBD2 (6 bases each). CDR3 size: 15 residues. Trimming stripped 4 bases from V and 8 bases from J, with 19 bases between. Germline V gene lookup returns CDR1 SGDLS and CDR2 YYNGEE. CDR3 DNA sequence: TGTGCCAGCAGCCCAGTCGTATCGGGGGCAGATGAGCAGTTCTTC. Amino acids: CASSPVVSGADEQFF. The full variable domain, with the rest looked up from reference TRBV9 and TRBJ2-1, is DSGVTQTPKHLITATGQRVTLRCSPRSGDLSVYWYQQSLDQGLQFLIQYYNGEERAKGNILERFSAQQFPDLHSELNLSSLELGDSALYFCASSPVVSGADEQFFGPGTRLTVL.

The chain's CDR3 is CASSLRRLNMATDTQYF. CDR3 bases: TGTGCCAGCAGCTTAAGACGGCTTAACATGGCTACAGATACGCAGTATTTT. This chain links TRBV5-6 with TRBJ2-3, with D hard to call. Trimming took 2 bases from V and 3 from J, leaving 19 bases between them. Germline V CDR1 and CDR2: SGHDT, YYEEEE. This CDR3 is 17 amino acids long.

V gene TRBV5-1 combines with J gene TRBJ1-1; D is undetermined. Germline assignment: CDR1 SGHRS and CDR2 YFSETQ. Trimming stripped 4 bases from V and 3 bases from J, with 13 bases between. The CDR3 runs to 14 residues. The CDR3 is CASSLGLSDTEAFF. In DNA, the CDR3 is TGCGCCAGCAGCCTAGGGTTGTCGGACACTGAAGCTTTCTTT.

This clonotype was detected many times. One end of the junction is discordant with germline, which a read error may explain. The chain carries TRBV7-7 and TRBJ2-5; TRBD2 agrees at 9 bases. The CDR3 runs to 15 residues. Germline V gene sequence: CDR1 SSHAT, CDR2 FNYEAQ (reference sequence). The CDR3 DNA reads as TGTGCTAGCAGCTTAGGCGGCGGGGGGGCCGAGACCCAGTACTTC. It translates to CASSLGGGGAETQYF.

This clonotype was observed at least ten times. The rearrangement uses TRBV7-2 and TRBJ2-5, with TRBD2 identical over 8 bases. The length of the CDR3 is 14 residues. Unmatched junction bases numbered 3, after V lost 1 base and J lost 5 bases. The germline V gene has CDR1 SGHTA and CDR2 FQGNSA. Written as DNA, the CDR3 is TGTGCCAGCAGCTTAGGACTAGCGAGGGAGACCCAGTACTTC. Its translation: CASSLGLARETQYF.

At least ten counts were recorded for this clonotype. This chain connects TRBV10-2 to TRBJ2-3; no clear D. In germline, CDR1 is WSHSY, CDR2 SAAADI. V lost 7 bases and J lost 1, with 9 bases in between. The CDR3 loop spans 13 amino acids. CDR3 amino acids: CASISPGTDTQYF. The CDR3 DNA is TGCGCCAGCATATCCCCAGGCACAGATACGCAGTATTTT.

A few counts support this clonotype. V is TRBV7-2 and J is TRBJ2-1; 7 nucleotides align to TRBD2. V dropped 4 bases and J dropped 7; count of bases not matched to a gene: 19. Germline values: CDR1 SGHTA, CDR2 FQGNSA. CDR3 size: 18 residues. CDR3 amino acids: CASSSRRPWRGLENEQFF. The CDR3 DNA is TGTGCCAGCAGCTCGCGTCGGCCTTGGCGGGGGTTAGAGAATGAGCAGTTCTTC.

This clonotype has more than one count but fewer than ten. This chain uses TRBV6-7 with TRBJ1-4; a possible D gene is TRBD1 (6 bases). TRBV6-7 is known as an ORF, though its function is uncertain. V was trimmed by 2 bases and J by 0 bases, leaving 10 bases between them. The CDR3 has 16 residues. CDR3 residues: CASSYLGQSTNEKLFF. CDR3 nucleotide sequence: TGTGCCAGCAGTTACCTTGGACAGTCAACTAATGAAAAACTGTTTTTT.

This clonotype has only a few counts. The chain carries TRBV5-1 and TRBJ2-1; D might be TRBD2 (5 bases). The CDR3 is 15 amino acids. V was clipped by 7 bases and J by 1 base, with 15 bases between them. The germline CDR1 and CDR2 sequences are SGHRS and YFSETQ. DNA of the CDR3: TGCGCCAGCCAACCCGGACTCTCGTCCTACAATGAGCAGTTCTTC. It encodes CASQPGLSSYNEQFF.

This clonotype has ten or more counts. V is TRBV6-5 and J is TRBJ1-1, with D perhaps TRBD1 (5 bases). The germline gives CDR1 MNHEY, CDR2 SVGAGI. Trimming stripped 10 bases from V and 4 bases from J, with 16 bases between. CDR3 size: 13 residues. CDR3 sequence reads: CATSGPGRTEAFF. The CDR3 DNA follows: TGTGCCACCTCGGGTCCAGGGCGCACTGAAGCTTTCTTT.

This clonotype was counted between two and nine times. V is TRBV20-1 and J is TRBJ2-2, with D possibly called TRBD1 or TRBD2 (5 bases each). Germline CDR1 and CDR2: DFQATT and SNEGSKA (reference sequence). The CDR3 has 14 amino acids. V dropped 3 bases and J dropped 1 base, with 9 bases sitting between them. The DNA for the CDR3 is TGCAGTGCTAGCGGGACGGGGAACACCGGGGAGCTGTTTTTT. It specifies CSASGTGNTGELFF.

V and J are TRBV23-1 and TRBJ2-7, with D tentatively TRBD1 (6 bases). TRBV23-1 is classed as an ORF, of uncertain function. V lost 5 bases and J 3 bases, leaving 11 bases between the germline ends. This CDR3 region has 13 residues. For the CDR3, the DNA is TGCGCCAGCAGTGGACGCAGGGGCTACGAGCAGTACGTC. Translating it yields CASSGRRGYEQYV.

The chain joins TRBV20-1 to TRBJ1-2; D remains ambiguous. Germline loops: CDR1 DFQATT, CDR2 SNEGSKA (reference sequence). This CDR3 comprises 12 residues. V gave up 3 bases and J gave up 3 bases, with 8 bases separating them. Here the CDR3 reads CSASLADYGYTF. The CDR3 nucleotides are TGCAGTGCTAGTTTGGCCGACTATGGCTACACCTTC.